Listed below are T cell receptor beta chains from one sample, sequenced in a study of control samples from healthy donors and cancer patients. TCRdb keeps only in-frame clones here, not all; method: immunoSEQ multiplex PCR. The sample comprises roughly 150,000 clones, more than 85% of which are singletons, and roughly 0.7% rests with the top ten. The sample taken for sequencing was blood. Receptor source: a woman in her twenties or thirties in good health. Each CDR3 is given with its conserved first and last residue. A D gene is named only where the DNA matches it firmly. The size of a clone is reported for some rows only, either as once, few or many, or as a class for expanded clones.

CDR3nt: TGTGCCAGCAGCCAAGATCGGGTTGGGGGGGAAAAACTGTTTTTT
CDR3aa: CASSQDRVGGEKLFF
j_gene: TRBJ1-4
abundance: .
d_gene: .
v_gene: TRBV14
len: 15

CDR3nt: TGTGCCAGCAGTTTATTCCCATATGGCTACACCTTC
CDR3aa: CASSLFPYGYTF
j_gene: TRBJ1-2
abundance: .
d_gene: .
v_gene: TRBV28
len: 12

CDR3nt: TGCAGCGTTGCCCCGGACAGGGGGCGAGGTGAGCAGTTCTTC
CDR3aa: CSVAPDRGRGEQFF
j_gene: TRBJ2-1
abundance: .
d_gene: TRBD1
v_gene: TRBV29-1
len: 14

CDR3nt: TGCGCCAGCAGCCAACGACAGGGGGGTGCTGAAAAACTGTTTTTT
CDR3aa: CASSQRQGGAEKLFF
j_gene: TRBJ1-4
abundance: .
d_gene: TRBD1
v_gene: TRBV4-3
len: 15

CDR3nt: TGTGCCAGCAGTTATACAGGGGGGGATGGCAATCAGCCCCAGCATTTT
CDR3aa: CASSYTGGDGNQPQHF
j_gene: TRBJ1-5
abundance: .
d_gene: TRBD1
v_gene: TRBV6-5
len: 16

CDR3nt: TGTGCCACCGGCAGGGCAGGTGGGAGCTCCTACAATGAGCAGTTCTTC
CDR3aa: CATGRAGGSSYNEQFF
j_gene: TRBJ2-1
abundance: .
d_gene: .
v_gene: TRBV24-1
len: 16

CDR3nt: TGTGCCAGCAGTTGGGGCGGCACTGAAGCTTTCTTT
CDR3aa: CASSWGGTEAFF
j_gene: TRBJ1-1
abundance: once
d_gene: .
v_gene: TRBV6-5
len: 12

CDR3nt: TGTGCCAGCAGTTCCGGACAGGGGTCCTCCCACATTCAGTACTTC
CDR3aa: CASSSGQGSSHIQYF
j_gene: TRBJ2-4
abundance: .
d_gene: TRBD1
v_gene: TRBV28
len: 15

CDR3nt: TGTGCCAGCAGTCAGCCGGGGGAGCAGTACTTC
CDR3aa: CASSQPGEQYF
j_gene: TRBJ2-7
abundance: .
d_gene: .
v_gene: TRBV2
len: 11

CDR3nt: TGTGCCAGCAGTGAATTTAGGGCAGGAGGAACTGAAGCTTTCTTT
CDR3aa: CASSEFRAGGTEAFF
j_gene: TRBJ1-1
abundance: .
d_gene: .
v_gene: TRBV2
len: 15

CDR3nt: TGTGCCAGCAGCCCTACCCTAGCGGGACACACAGATACGCAGTATTTT
CDR3aa: CASSPTLAGHTDTQYF
j_gene: TRBJ2-3
abundance: .
d_gene: TRBD2
v_gene: TRBV7-8
len: 16

CDR3nt: TGTGCCAGCAGCTTATCCCCCCAGTTCTCCGGGGAGCTGTTTTTT
CDR3aa: CASSLSPQFSGELFF
j_gene: TRBJ2-2
abundance: .
d_gene: .
v_gene: TRBV7-3
len: 15

CDR3nt: TGTGCCAGCTTCCCTTATTCCAGGGAAGAGACCCAGTACTTC
CDR3aa: CASFPYSREETQYF
j_gene: TRBJ2-5
abundance: few
d_gene: .
v_gene: TRBV18
len: 14

CDR3nt: TGTGCCAGCAGCGCCCGACAGGGCACTGAAGCTTTCTTT
CDR3aa: CASSARQGTEAFF
j_gene: TRBJ1-1
abundance: .
d_gene: TRBD1
v_gene: TRBV9
len: 13

CDR3nt: TGTGCCATCAGTGAGTGGGGCCTAGGAGGCACAGATACGCAGTATTTT
CDR3aa: CAISEWGLGGTDTQYF
j_gene: TRBJ2-3
abundance: .
d_gene: .
v_gene: TRBV10-3
len: 16

CDR3nt: TGTGCCAGCAGCTTAGAATCAGGGATTAGCAATCAGCCCCAGCATTTT
CDR3aa: CASSLESGISNQPQHF
j_gene: TRBJ1-5
abundance: few
d_gene: .
v_gene: TRBV7-2
len: 16

CDR3nt: TGTGCCAGCAGTGAAGAGGGGGGACCTGCACTAGCTAACTATGGCTACACCTTC
CDR3aa: CASSEEGGPALANYGYTF
j_gene: TRBJ1-2
abundance: .
d_gene: .
v_gene: TRBV6-1
len: 18

CDR3nt: TGTGCCAGCAGTGAAGAAGAGGGGACGGCCTACGAGCAGTACTTC
CDR3aa: CASSEEEGTAYEQYF
j_gene: TRBJ2-7
abundance: .
d_gene: .
v_gene: TRBV6-1
len: 15

CDR3nt: TGTGCCAGCAGCCAAGGACAGGCGGGCCTCTTCTATGGCTACACCTTC
CDR3aa: CASSQGQAGLFYGYTF
j_gene: TRBJ1-2
abundance: .
d_gene: TRBD1
v_gene: TRBV7-8
len: 16

CDR3nt: TGTGCCAGCAGCCCACAGGGGGGAGGAGAGACCCAGTACTTC
CDR3aa: CASSPQGGGETQYF
j_gene: TRBJ2-5
abundance: .
d_gene: TRBD1
v_gene: TRBV5-6
len: 14

CDR3nt: TGTGCCAGCAGCTTGGATAGGGGCGGAGAGCAGTACTTC
CDR3aa: CASSLDRGGEQYF
j_gene: TRBJ2-7
abundance: once
d_gene: .
v_gene: TRBV5-5
len: 13

CDR3nt: TGTGCCAGTAGCGATAAATTCGGACTAGCGGGAGGGAATGAGCAGTTCTTC
CDR3aa: CASSDKFGLAGGNEQFF
j_gene: TRBJ2-1
abundance: .
d_gene: TRBD2
v_gene: TRBV19
len: 17

CDR3nt: TGTGCCAGCATCGAATCCGGGACAGGGGGCAATGAGCAGTTCTTC
CDR3aa: CASIESGTGGNEQFF
j_gene: TRBJ2-1
abundance: .
d_gene: TRBD1
v_gene: TRBV28
len: 15

CDR3nt: TGTGCCACCAGCAGAGTCCTAGCGGGACGGTACGAGCAGTACTTC
CDR3aa: CATSRVLAGRYEQYF
j_gene: TRBJ2-7
abundance: .
d_gene: TRBD2
v_gene: TRBV15
len: 15

CDR3nt: TGTGCCAGCAGCCCCCGACGGCAATACGAGCAGTACTTC
CDR3aa: CASSPRRQYEQYF
j_gene: TRBJ2-7
abundance: .
d_gene: .
v_gene: TRBV7-8
len: 13

CDR3nt: TGCAGCGTTGAAATGGTGAACACCGGGGAGCTGTTTTTT
CDR3aa: CSVEMVNTGELFF
j_gene: TRBJ2-2
abundance: .
d_gene: .
v_gene: TRBV29-1
len: 13

CDR3nt: TGTGCCAGCAGTCTGGGCAGGGGCGAGCAGTACTTC
CDR3aa: CASSLGRGEQYF
j_gene: TRBJ2-7
abundance: .
d_gene: .
v_gene: TRBV27
len: 12

CDR3nt: TGTGCCAGTAGTATGTCAGGGGGCGGTTACTCCTACAATGAGCAGTTCTTC
CDR3aa: CASSMSGGGYSYNEQFF
j_gene: TRBJ2-1
abundance: .
d_gene: TRBD1
v_gene: TRBV19
len: 17

CDR3nt: TGCGCCAGCAGCCAAGAAGGAAAACTGTTTTTT
CDR3aa: CASSQEGKLFF
j_gene: TRBJ1-4
abundance: .
d_gene: .
v_gene: TRBV4-1
len: 11

CDR3nt: TGTGCCAGCAGCGTAGTGGACAGGGGGAACTATGGCTACACCTTC
CDR3aa: CASSVVDRGNYGYTF
j_gene: TRBJ1-2
abundance: .
d_gene: TRBD1
v_gene: TRBV9
len: 15

CDR3nt: TGCAGTGCTAGCGTCCATAACGAGCAGTACTTC
CDR3aa: CSASVHNEQYF
j_gene: TRBJ2-7
abundance: .
d_gene: .
v_gene: TRBV20-1
len: 11

CDR3nt: TGTGCCAGCAGTCCCTCTCTAGCGGCTAGCACAGATACGCAGTATTTT
CDR3aa: CASSPSLAASTDTQYF
j_gene: TRBJ2-3
abundance: .
d_gene: TRBD2
v_gene: TRBV27
len: 16

CDR3nt: TGTGCCAGCAGCGTTGGACTAGCGGGAGCCTACGAGCAGTACTTC
CDR3aa: CASSVGLAGAYEQYF
j_gene: TRBJ2-7
abundance: .
d_gene: TRBD2
v_gene: TRBV14
len: 15

CDR3nt: TGTGCCTGGAGTCGGACTAGGGAGCAGTTCTTC
CDR3aa: CAWSRTREQFF
j_gene: TRBJ2-1
abundance: .
d_gene: TRBD2
v_gene: TRBV30
len: 11

CDR3nt: TGTGCCAGCAGTGAAGCGCAGACCCAGTACTTC
CDR3aa: CASSEAQTQYF
j_gene: TRBJ2-5
abundance: .
d_gene: .
v_gene: TRBV6-1
len: 11

CDR3nt: TGTGCCAGCAGCTTAGGCTTGCGGAGGGACCCTAATCAGCCCCAGCATTTT
CDR3aa: CASSLGLRRDPNQPQHF
j_gene: TRBJ1-5
abundance: .
d_gene: .
v_gene: TRBV7-8
len: 17

CDR3nt: TGTGCCAGCTCACCCGTCGGGAAGTCACCCCTCCACTTT
CDR3aa: CASSPVGKSPLHF
j_gene: TRBJ1-6
abundance: .
d_gene: .
v_gene: TRBV18
len: 13

CDR3nt: TGTGCCAGCAGCCCACCAGGGGGCGGGAGGTCCTCCTACGAGCAGTACTTC
CDR3aa: CASSPPGGGRSSYEQYF
j_gene: TRBJ2-7
abundance: .
d_gene: .
v_gene: TRBV21-1
len: 17

CDR3nt: TGTGCCAGCAGTGACGGGGGAGCGGGCTACACAGATACGCAGTATTTT
CDR3aa: CASSDGGAGYTDTQYF
j_gene: TRBJ2-3
abundance: .
d_gene: .
v_gene: TRBV2
len: 16

CDR3nt: TGTGCCAGCAGTTCCTTCCAGGGGCCCCTACCCTCCACAGATACGCAGTATTTT
CDR3aa: CASSSFQGPLPSTDTQYF
j_gene: TRBJ2-3
abundance: .
d_gene: .
v_gene: TRBV28
len: 18

CDR3nt: TGTGCCAGCAGCTTCCTTCCTGGGGAGCTGTTTTTT
CDR3aa: CASSFLPGELFF
j_gene: TRBJ2-2
abundance: once
d_gene: .
v_gene: TRBV7-3
len: 12

CDR3nt: TGTGCCAGCAGTTCTCAGCTGAACACTGAAGCTTTCTTT
CDR3aa: CASSSQLNTEAFF
j_gene: TRBJ1-1
abundance: .
d_gene: .
v_gene: TRBV27
len: 13

CDR3nt: TGTGCCAGCAGCAAAGGGAGGGATCACTTGAACACTGAAGCTTTCTTT
CDR3aa: CASSKGRDHLNTEAFF
j_gene: TRBJ1-1
abundance: .
d_gene: .
v_gene: TRBV21-1
len: 16

CDR3nt: TGTGCCAGTAGTATCGGCGAACCGGGACACCTCTACGAGCAGTACTTC
CDR3aa: CASSIGEPGHLYEQYF
j_gene: TRBJ2-7
abundance: .
d_gene: .
v_gene: TRBV19
len: 16

CDR3nt: TGTGCCAGCAGCCCCGGGACAGGAAACTCTGGAAACACCATATATTTT
CDR3aa: CASSPGTGNSGNTIYF
j_gene: TRBJ1-3
abundance: .
d_gene: TRBD1
v_gene: TRBV4-2
len: 16

CDR3nt: TGCGCCAGCAGCTTGGGGGACAGGGCCTACGAGCAGTACTTC
CDR3aa: CASSLGDRAYEQYF
j_gene: TRBJ2-7
abundance: .
d_gene: TRBD1
v_gene: TRBV5-1
len: 14

CDR3nt: TGTGCCAGCAGCACATACAATGAGCAGTTCTTC
CDR3aa: CASSTYNEQFF
j_gene: TRBJ2-1
abundance: .
d_gene: .
v_gene: TRBV6-5
len: 11

CDR3nt: TGCGCCAGCAGTCCGAGAACCGCCTACGAGCAGTACTTC
CDR3aa: CASSPRTAYEQYF
j_gene: TRBJ2-7
abundance: .
d_gene: .
v_gene: TRBV23-1
len: 13

CDR3nt: TGTGCCAGCAGCGGGGGCCCACAAGATACGCAGTATTTT
CDR3aa: CASSGGPQDTQYF
j_gene: TRBJ2-3
abundance: .
d_gene: .
v_gene: TRBV7-2
len: 13

CDR3nt: TGCGCCAGCAGCCAAGAAGGCAGCTCCTACAATGAGCAGTTCTTC
CDR3aa: CASSQEGSSYNEQFF
j_gene: TRBJ2-1
abundance: .
d_gene: .
v_gene: TRBV4-3
len: 15

CDR3nt: TGCAGTGCTAGTAACAGGGGGCAGTGGGACACTGAAGCTTTCTTT
CDR3aa: CSASNRGQWDTEAFF
j_gene: TRBJ1-1
abundance: .
d_gene: TRBD1
v_gene: TRBV20-1
len: 15

CDR3nt: TGTGCCAGCAGCCCCAGTCTTACGTCCTACGAGCAGTACTTC
CDR3aa: CASSPSLTSYEQYF
j_gene: TRBJ2-7
abundance: .
d_gene: .
v_gene: TRBV9
len: 14

CDR3nt: TGCAGTGCTAACCCATACAATGAGCAGTTCTTC
CDR3aa: CSANPYNEQFF
j_gene: TRBJ2-1
abundance: .
d_gene: .
v_gene: TRBV20-1
len: 11

CDR3nt: TGTGCCAGCAGTTCGTGGACAGCTACTCCCTACGAGCAGTACTTC
CDR3aa: CASSSWTATPYEQYF
j_gene: TRBJ2-7
abundance: .
d_gene: .
v_gene: TRBV28
len: 15

CDR3nt: TGTGCCAGCTCACCACCGGAACAGGGGAAAGAGTTGTTTTTT
CDR3aa: CASSPPEQGKELFF
j_gene: TRBJ2-2
abundance: .
d_gene: TRBD1
v_gene: TRBV18
len: 14

CDR3nt: TGTGCCAGCAGTTACTGGACCTCGGGACTAGCGGGTGGCACCGGGGAGCTGTTTTTT
CDR3aa: CASSYWTSGLAGGTGELFF
j_gene: TRBJ2-2
abundance: .
d_gene: TRBD2
v_gene: TRBV6-2/TRBV6-3
len: 19

CDR3nt: TGTGCCAGCAGCCAAGGATACACAGATACGCAGTATTTT
CDR3aa: CASSQGYTDTQYF
j_gene: TRBJ2-3
abundance: .
d_gene: .
v_gene: TRBV3-1/TRBV3-2
len: 13

CDR3nt: TGTGCCAGCAGTTTCCGGGACCGAGAGACCCAGTACTTC
CDR3aa: CASSFRDRETQYF
j_gene: TRBJ2-5
abundance: .
d_gene: .
v_gene: TRBV6-7
len: 13

CDR3nt: TGTGCCAGCAGCTCCCTAGCGGGGATCCAAGAGACCCAGTACTTC
CDR3aa: CASSSLAGIQETQYF
j_gene: TRBJ2-5
abundance: .
d_gene: TRBD2
v_gene: TRBV7-2
len: 15